The table lists the clone carrying this TCR beta chain with a few counts. The antigen is unknown. The data belong to a study of blood T cells in healthy people across ages. The second PCR ran 7 to 11 cycles with a sample-barcoded 5' primer and J-beta primers. TCRdb called the 5' RACE reads again in MiXCR, with one record for every CDR3 protein. This table holds around 1,500,000 distinct CDR3 sequences, roughly 40% found once. Per sample, extraction of total RNA gave at least 5.5 micrograms in every case. Points from the study as a whole: Lack of knowledge of donor CMV status possibly confounded expanded clonotype changes. There was a strong correlation between TCR beta diversity and naive T cell percentage.

The V segment lost 7 bases and the J segment 2 bases; nucleotides outside the gene matches: 2. The CDR3 contains 13 residues. The germline V gene has CDR1 MNHEY and CDR2 SVGEGT. The specimen sequenced was blood. The V call is TRBV6-2 or TRBV6-3, the J call TRBJ2-7; the match to TRBD2 covers 10 bases. The clonotype was recovered from a woman between 18 and 30 years old in good health. The DNA of the CDR3 is TGTGCCAGCAATCTAGCGGGAGCCTACGAGCAGTACTTC. It specifies CASNLAGAYEQYF.